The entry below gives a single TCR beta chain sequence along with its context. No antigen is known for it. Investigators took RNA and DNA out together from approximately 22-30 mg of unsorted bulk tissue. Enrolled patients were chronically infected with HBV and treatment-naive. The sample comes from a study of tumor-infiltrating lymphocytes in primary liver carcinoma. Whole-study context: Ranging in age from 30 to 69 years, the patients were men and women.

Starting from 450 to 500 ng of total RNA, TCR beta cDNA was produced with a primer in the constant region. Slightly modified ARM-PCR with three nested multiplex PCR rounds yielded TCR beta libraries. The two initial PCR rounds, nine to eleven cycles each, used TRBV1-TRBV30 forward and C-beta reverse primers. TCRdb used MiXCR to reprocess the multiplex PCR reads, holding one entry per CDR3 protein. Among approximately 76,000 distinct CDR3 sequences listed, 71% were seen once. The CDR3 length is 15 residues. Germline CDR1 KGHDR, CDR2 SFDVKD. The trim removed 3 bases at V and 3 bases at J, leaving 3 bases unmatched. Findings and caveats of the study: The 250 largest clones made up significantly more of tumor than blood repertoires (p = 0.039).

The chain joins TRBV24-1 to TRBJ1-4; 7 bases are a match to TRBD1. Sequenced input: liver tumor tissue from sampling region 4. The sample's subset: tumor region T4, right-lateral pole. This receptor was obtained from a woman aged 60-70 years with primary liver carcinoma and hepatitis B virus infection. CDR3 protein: CATSDRGGPNEKLFF. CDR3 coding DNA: TGTGCCACCAGTGATCGAGGGGGCCCTAATGAAAAACTGTTTTTT.